This T cell receptor beta chain was captured by sequencing in a study of blood T cell repertoires in COVID-19. Study-level information: Sample material is recorded as cDNA or gDNA derived from T cells, B-cell-depleted T cells, or PBMCs.

In the authors' methods: From reference gene primer amplification, estimates of nucleated cell counts were derived. Produced via immunoSEQ multiplex PCR; TCRdb's table is partial and in-frame only. The V and J calls and clone size come from that table; D and trimming were worked out from the DNA. The repertoire holds under 80,000 clones, with 85% to 90% as singletons. This CDR3 has 14 amino acids. V lost 11 bases to trimming and J lost 8 bases; unmatched junction nucleotides: 11. In germline, CDR1 is ENHRY, CDR2 SYGVKD. The chain couples TRBV10-3 to TRBJ2-1; TRBD2 matches at 11 bases. The clonotype comes from a woman older than 75 with active COVID-19. Specimen: peripheral blood. CDR3: CAAATSGSLDEQFF. The CDR3 DNA reads as TGTGCCGCGGCAACTAGCGGGAGTTTGGATGAGCAGTTCTTC.